This T cell receptor beta chain was sequenced for a study of Ad26.COV2.S vaccination and SARS-CoV-2 variants. This clone has a handful of counts. J gave up 6 bases and V 6 bases, and 8 bases lay outside the gene matches. CDR3 length equals 14 residues. The germline V gene has CDR1 LGHDT and CDR2 YNNKEL (reference sequence). Sequencing used immunoSEQ multiplex PCR; TCRdb keeps in-frame clones, though not all of them. The sample has over 110,000 clones, roughly 88% seen once. The chain combines TRBV3-1 (or the pseudogene TRBV3-2) with TRBJ2-1; 7 bases map to TRBD1. This sequence was found in a human donor who had recovered from COVID-19. This sample comprised peripheral blood, obtained after recovery from COVID-19. The CDR3 DNA follows: TGTGCCAGCAGTTGGGACAGTGGAGGCAATGAGCAGTTCTTC. This encodes CASSWDSGGNEQFF.